These T cell receptor beta chains were read from a single sample in a study of Ad26.COV2.S vaccination and SARS-CoV-2 variants. Assay: immunoSEQ multiplex PCR; the TCRdb copy retains only in-frame clones and omits some. The table lists about 280,000 clones, 87% of them singletons. Source: peripheral blood, taken in a trial of Ad26.COV2.S vaccine versus placebo. Source of these receptors: a person between 18 and 60 years old who received the Ad26.COV2.S COVID-19 vaccine or a placebo. Both conserved end residues are part of each CDR3. D genes are given only for firm matches. Size is stated for part of the rows, as once, few or many counts, or as a class when the clone is expanded.

j_call | cdr3_length | clone_size | v_call | d_call | cdr3_aa | cdr3_nt
TRBJ2-2 | 14 | - | TRBV2 | - | CASSEAQGTGELFF | TGTGCCAGCAGTGAAGCCCAGGGCACCGGGGAGCTGTTTTTT
TRBJ2-1 | 14 | - | TRBV24-1 | - | CATSDPGTSNEQFF | TGTGCCACCAGTGACCCGGGGACCTCCAATGAGCAGTTCTTC
TRBJ1-4 | 14 | - | TRBV6-6 | TRBD1 | CASSRQGENEKLFF | TGTGCCAGCAGTCGACAGGGGGAGAATGAAAAACTGTTTTTT
TRBJ2-1 | 15 | - | TRBV11-2 | - | CASYPGWSSYNEQFF | TGTGCCAGCTATCCCGGGTGGAGCTCCTACAATGAGCAGTTCTTC
TRBJ1-5 | 19 | - | TRBV18 | TRBD1 | CASSRTGTGSSRGNQPQHF | TGTGCCAGCTCACGGACCGGGACAGGGAGTTCCAGGGGCAATCAGCCCCAGCATTTT
TRBJ2-7 | 14 | once | TRBV28 | TRBD1 | CASSLDRGLYEQYF | TGTGCCAGCAGTTTGGACAGGGGGCTATACGAGCAGTACTTC
TRBJ2-7 | 13 | - | TRBV3-1/TRBV3-2 | - | CASRSTGTYEQYF | TGTGCCAGCAGATCGACGGGGACCTACGAGCAGTACTTC
TRBJ1-2 | 14 | - | TRBV3-1/TRBV3-2 | - | CATLGGITNYGYTF | TGTGCCACCCTAGGGGGAATCACTAACTATGGCTACACCTTC
TRBJ2-7 | 13 | - | TRBV27 | - | CASSLSRFGEQYF | TGTGCCAGCAGTTTATCGAGGTTTGGGGAGCAGTACTTC
TRBJ2-7 | 14 | - | TRBV2 | TRBD1 | CASSNQGAPYEQYF | TGTGCCAGCAGTAACCAGGGGGCCCCCTACGAGCAGTACTTC
TRBJ2-1 | 15 | - | TRBV27 | TRBD2 | CASSLRRGGAGEQFF | TGTGCCAGCAGTTTAAGGCGGGGGGGCGCTGGGGAGCAGTTCTTC
TRBJ2-6 | 17 | - | TRBV18 | - | CASSPQGVRAGANVLTF | TGTGCCAGCTCACCACAGGGGGTAAGGGCTGGGGCCAACGTCCTGACTTTC
TRBJ2-1 | 16 | - | TRBV11-3 | - | CASSLVRNNSYNEQFF | TGTGCCAGCAGCTTAGTAAGGAACAATTCCTACAATGAGCAGTTCTTC
TRBJ2-7 | 16 | once | TRBV5-4 | TRBD1 | CASSLTTGGREYEQYF | TGTGCCAGCAGCCTTACGACAGGGGGACGGGAATACGAGCAGTACTTC
TRBJ2-5 | 13 | - | TRBV5-1 | - | CASSPRPQETQYF | TGCGCCAGCAGCCCCAGACCCCAAGAGACCCAGTACTTC
TRBJ2-1 | 14 | - | TRBV10-3 | TRBD2 | CAIKPGLEYNEQFF | TGTGCCATCAAGCCGGGACTAGAGTACAATGAGCAGTTCTTC
TRBJ2-7 | 18 | - | TRBV3-1/TRBV3-2 | TRBD2 | CASSQGRGLGLKFYEQYF | TGTGCCAGCAGCCAAGGCCGGGGACTAGGGTTGAAATTCTACGAGCAGTACTTC
TRBJ1-1 | 14 | few | TRBV5-1 | TRBD1 | CASSRGTGNTEAFF | TGCGCCAGCAGCCGCGGGACAGGGAACACTGAAGCTTTCTTT
TRBJ2-7 | 14 | - | TRBV5-1 | - | CASSLGQGGNEQYF | TGCGCCAGCAGCTTGGGACAGGGAGGTAACGAGCAGTACTTC
TRBJ1-2 | 13 | - | TRBV27 | TRBD1 | CASSHRGGYGYTF | TGTGCCAGCAGTCACAGGGGCGGGTATGGCTACACCTTC
TRBJ2-2 | 16 | - | TRBV7-2 | TRBD2 | CASSRGTSGNTGELFF | TGTGCCAGCAGCCGCGGGACTAGCGGTAACACCGGGGAGCTGTTTTTT
TRBJ2-5 | 16 | - | TRBV7-2 | - | CASSSNLGLLGETQYF | TGTGCCAGCAGCTCAAACCTCGGACTCCTGGGAGAGACCCAGTACTTC
TRBJ1-1 | 13 | - | TRBV6-1 | - | CASSEVWGTEAFF | TGTGCCAGCAGTGAAGTGTGGGGCACTGAAGCTTTCTTT
TRBJ2-7 | 15 | - | TRBV19 | TRBD1 | CASTSFEGASYEQYF | TGTGCCAGTACCTCCTTTGAGGGGGCCTCCTACGAGCAGTACTTC
TRBJ2-2 | 18 | - | TRBV9 | - | CASSHPGWGSDHTGELFF | TGTGCCAGCAGCCATCCTGGGTGGGGGAGTGATCACACCGGGGAGCTGTTTTTT
TRBJ1-2 | 17 | - | TRBV6-2/TRBV6-3 | - | CASSLHSSGTANYGYTF | TGTGCCAGCAGTCTCCATTCCTCCGGGACGGCGAACTATGGCTACACCTTC
TRBJ2-5 | 16 | few | TRBV7-2 | - | CASSLDGGSKTKTQYF | TGTGCCAGCAGCTTAGATGGGGGCTCCAAAACAAAGACCCAGTACTTC
TRBJ2-3 | 13 | once | TRBV27 | - | CASSLSGTDTQYF | TGTGCCAGCAGTTTGTCCGGCACAGATACGCAGTATTTT
TRBJ1-4 | 15 | - | TRBV7-9 | - | CASPVGEGTNEKLFF | TGTGCCAGCCCGGTGGGGGAAGGAACTAATGAAAAACTGTTTTTT
TRBJ1-2 | 15 | - | TRBV30 | - | CAWRRRAGTNYGYTF | TGTGCCTGGAGACGACGGGCCGGGACTAACTATGGCTACACCTTC
TRBJ2-7 | 14 | once | TRBV29-1 | - | CSVVVPGGGYEQYF | TGCAGCGTTGTAGTGCCAGGGGGAGGCTACGAGCAGTACTTC
TRBJ1-3 | 17 | - | TRBV12-5 | - | CASGGSQGGVLGNTIYF | TGTGCTAGTGGGGGATCACAGGGCGGTGTATTGGGAAACACCATATATTTT
TRBJ1-1 | 16 | - | TRBV7-3 | - | CASSLGLGALNTEAFF | TGTGCCAGCAGCTTGGGCCTCGGGGCTTTGAACACTGAAGCTTTCTTT
TRBJ2-3 | 14 | - | TRBV6-5 | - | CASSRGGFTDTQYF | TGTGCCAGCAGCCGGGGCGGTTTCACAGATACGCAGTATTTT
TRBJ2-7 | 18 | - | TRBV9 | TRBD2 | CASSVVVFDRGLLYEQYF | TGTGCCAGCAGCGTAGTGGTATTTGATCGGGGACTACTCTACGAGCAGTACTTC
TRBJ1-1 | 11 | - | TRBV6-1 | - | CASGTGPEAFF | TGTGCCAGCGGAACAGGGCCTGAAGCTTTCTTT
TRBJ1-2 | 13 | once | TRBV18 | - | CASSPGREYGYTF | TGTGCCAGCTCACCGGGCAGGGAATATGGCTACACCTTC
TRBJ2-7 | 15 | few | TRBV6-1 | - | CASSEEEGFTNEQYF | TGTGCCAGCAGTGAAGAAGAAGGCTTTACTAACGAGCAGTACTTC
TRBJ1-2 | 12 | once | TRBV20-1 | - | CSASGLRYGYTF | TGCAGTGCTAGTGGCCTCCGCTATGGCTACACCTTC
TRBJ2-3 | 14 | few | TRBV18 | - | CASSPPQGTDTQYF | TGTGCCAGCTCACCACCCCAGGGCACAGATACGCAGTATTTT
TRBJ1-5 | 13 | few | TRBV7-9 | - | CASSLGAGQPQHF | TGTGCCAGCAGCCTCGGGGCCGGGCAGCCCCAGCATTTT
TRBJ1-4 | 16 | - | TRBV5-5 | - | CASSRFLGTTNEKLFF | TGTGCCAGCAGCCGATTTCTAGGGACAACTAATGAAAAACTGTTTTTT
TRBJ1-1 | 14 | - | TRBV7-3 | - | CASSLSAMNTEAFF | TGTGCCAGCAGCTTAAGCGCAATGAACACTGAAGCTTTCTTT
TRBJ1-1 | 13 | - | TRBV6-5 | - | CASSYARRTEAFF | TGTGCCAGCAGTTACGCCCGGAGGACTGAAGCTTTCTTT
TRBJ2-6 | 17 | - | TRBV4-1 | - | CASSQDLSRSGANVLTF | TGCGCCAGCAGCCAAGATCTTTCTAGATCTGGGGCCAACGTCCTGACTTTC
TRBJ1-2 | 15 | once | TRBV6-5 | TRBD1 | CASSYSGQGSYGYTF | TGTGCCAGCAGTTACTCGGGACAGGGATCCTATGGCTACACCTTC
TRBJ2-5 | 13 | - | TRBV3-1/TRBV3-2 | - | CASSLALQETQYF | TGTGCCAGCAGCCTAGCCCTCCAAGAGACCCAGTACTTC
TRBJ2-2 | 14 | - | TRBV6-5 | TRBD1 | CASSRTGGGGELFF | TGTGCCAGCAGCCGGACAGGGGGGGGCGGGGAGCTGTTTTTT
TRBJ2-3 | 11 | - | TRBV20-1 | - | CSYPRGDTQYF | TGCAGCTACCCCCGGGGCGATACGCAGTATTTT
TRBJ1-5 | 14 | - | TRBV6-5 | - | CASSYRASGQPQHF | TGTGCCAGCAGTTACCGGGCATCGGGACAGCCCCAGCATTTT
TRBJ2-2 | 16 | - | TRBV10-3 | - | CAISESVLRDTGELFF | TGTGCCATCAGTGAGTCGGTCTTAAGAGACACCGGGGAGCTGTTTTTT
TRBJ2-7 | 13 | - | TRBV7-6 | TRBD1 | CASSYTGAYEQYF | TGTGCCAGCAGCTACACAGGGGCCTACGAGCAGTACTTC
TRBJ2-1 | 15 | - | TRBV9 | - | CASSVGGDSIGEQFF | TGTGCCAGCAGCGTAGGGGGGGACTCAATAGGGGAGCAGTTCTTC
TRBJ2-7 | 18 | - | TRBV7-2 | TRBD1 | CASSLGFGGQGDHYEQYF | TGTGCCAGCAGCTTAGGGTTTGGTGGACAGGGGGACCACTACGAGCAGTACTTC
TRBJ2-2 | 15 | - | TRBV3-1/TRBV3-2 | - | CASSQASGFPGELFF | TGTGCCAGCAGCCAAGCCTCAGGGTTTCCCGGGGAGCTGTTTTTT
TRBJ2-1 | 12 | - | TRBV11-1 | - | CASSLMGQSPFF | TGTGCCAGCAGCCTAATGGGCCAATCCCCCTTCTTC
TRBJ1-4 | 14 | - | TRBV19 | - | CASRQPWANEKLFF | TGTGCCAGCCGACAGCCTTGGGCTAATGAAAAACTGTTTTTT
TRBJ2-7 | 13 | once | TRBV11-3 | - | CASSLIGGSEQYF | TGTGCCAGCAGCTTAATAGGGGGGAGCGAGCAGTACTTC
TRBJ2-7 | 11 | - | TRBV11-2 | - | CASSPAYEQYF | TGTGCCAGCAGCCCAGCGTACGAGCAGTACTTC